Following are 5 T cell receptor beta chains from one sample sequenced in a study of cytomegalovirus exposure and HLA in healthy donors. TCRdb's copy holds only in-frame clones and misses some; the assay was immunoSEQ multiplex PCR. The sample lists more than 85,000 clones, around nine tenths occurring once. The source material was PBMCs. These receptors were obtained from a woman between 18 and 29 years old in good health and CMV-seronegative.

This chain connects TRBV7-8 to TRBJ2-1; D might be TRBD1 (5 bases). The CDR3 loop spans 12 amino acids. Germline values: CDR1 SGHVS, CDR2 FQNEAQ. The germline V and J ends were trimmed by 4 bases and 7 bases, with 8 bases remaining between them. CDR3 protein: CASSSSGNEQFF. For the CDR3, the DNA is TGTGCCAGCAGCTCCTCAGGGAATGAGCAGTTCTTC.

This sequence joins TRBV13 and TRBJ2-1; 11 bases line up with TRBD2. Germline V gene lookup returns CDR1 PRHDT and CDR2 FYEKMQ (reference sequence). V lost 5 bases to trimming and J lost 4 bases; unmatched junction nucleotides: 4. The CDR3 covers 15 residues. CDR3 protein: CASSQLAGGYNEQFF. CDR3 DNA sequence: TGTGCCAGCAGCCAATTAGCGGGGGGGTACAATGAGCAGTTCTTC.

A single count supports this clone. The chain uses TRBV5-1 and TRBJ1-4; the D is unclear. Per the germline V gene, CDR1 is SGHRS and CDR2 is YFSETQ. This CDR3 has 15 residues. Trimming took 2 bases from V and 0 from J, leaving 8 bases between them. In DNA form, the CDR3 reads TGCGCCAGCAGCTTAGACAAATCAACTAATGAAAAACTGTTTTTT. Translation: CASSLDKSTNEKLFF.

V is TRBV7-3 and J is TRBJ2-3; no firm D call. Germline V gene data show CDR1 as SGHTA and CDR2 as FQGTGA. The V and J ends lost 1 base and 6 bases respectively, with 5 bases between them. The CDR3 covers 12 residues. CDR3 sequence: CASSLNGDTQYF. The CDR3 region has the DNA TGTGCCAGCAGCTTAAACGGGGATACGCAGTATTTT.

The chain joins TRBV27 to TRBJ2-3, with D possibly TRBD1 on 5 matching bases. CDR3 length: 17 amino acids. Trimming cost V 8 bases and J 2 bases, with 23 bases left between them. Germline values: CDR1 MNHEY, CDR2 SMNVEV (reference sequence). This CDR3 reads CASCQGTRKDFTDTQYF. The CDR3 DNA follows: TGTGCCAGCTGCCAGGGTACACGGAAAGATTTCACAGATACGCAGTATTTT.